The 28 T cell receptor beta chains in this list originate from one sample, sequenced in a study of post-analysis software for immune sequencing data (dated by TCRdb to about 2015). For these TCRs, the target antigens are not known. Broad study findings and their caveats: Significantly higher frequencies in patients than in controls were found for five or six TRBV segments, including TRBV5-6, TRBV5-1 and TRBV20-1.

Library preparation was by PCR. For sequencing, an Illumina HiSeq 2500 was employed. To reduce PCR and sequencing biases, unique molecular identifiers were incorporated into the TCR beta cDNA libraries. TCRdb applied fastp at Q25 and MiXCR to the public reads, then kept only in-frame beta chains. Every entry covers one CDR3 protein and lists the most common genes and DNA from its rows. The table for this sample lists hundreds of thousands of distinct CDR3 sequences; roughly 27% of them were counted only once. Of the sample, 0.5% to 0.6% falls within the top ten clones. The specimen sequenced was blood. The receptor source for this set is a girl aged 10-17 years with multiple sclerosis.

This clonotype was counted a few times. The chain recombines TRBV9 with TRBJ2-5; 8 bases are a match to TRBD2. CDR1 and CDR2 from the germline V gene are SGDLS and YYNGEE. This CDR3 is 15 amino acids long. Losses at the gene ends were 4 bases for V and 4 bases for J; bases not matched to a gene: 9. The DNA for the CDR3 is TGTGCCAGCAGCACTCTGACTAGCGAGGGAGAGACCCAGTACTTC. Translation: CASSTLTSEGETQYF.

The table lists this clonotype with a few counts. The rearrangement uses TRBV27 and TRBJ2-5, with 8 nucleotides matching TRBD1. Germline CDR1 MNHEY, CDR2 SMNVEV (reference sequence). This CDR3 region has 14 residues. Trimming took 5 bases from V and 2 from J; bases not matched to a gene: 4. CDR3 DNA: TGTGCCAGCAGTAAGAGGACAGGGCAAGAGACCCAGTACTTC. This encodes CASSKRTGQETQYF.

V is TRBV20-1 and J is TRBJ2-7; 9 bases agree with TRBD2. The CDR3 length is 14 residues. Germline loops: CDR1 DFQATT, CDR2 SNEGSKA (reference sequence). Trimming cost V 6 bases and J 6 bases; bases outside gene matches: 12. The CDR3 bases are TGCAGTGCATCCCACCTAGCGGGACTTCCCGAGCAGTACTTC. It encodes CSASHLAGLPEQYF.

The genes are TRBV24-1 and TRBJ2-7; TRBD2 might be the D (6 bases). V shed 0 bases and J shed 6 bases, with 17 bases lying between them. Germline lookup yields CDR1 KGHDR and CDR2 SFDVKD. The CDR3 is 16 residues long. CDR3 in amino acids: CATSDLVGAGTREQYF. The CDR3 nucleotides are TGTGCCACCAGTGATTTGGTTGGGGCAGGGACTCGCGAGCAGTACTTC.

This clonotype showed up just a few times. The rearrangement links TRBV15 to TRBJ2-5; D might be TRBD1 or TRBD2, each matching 5 bases. The CDR3 totals 14 residues. CDR1 and CDR2 (germline): LNHNV, YYDKDF (reference sequence). V gave up 1 base and J gave up 2 bases, with 8 bases separating them. The CDR3, as DNA: TGTGCCACCAGCAGAGGGGGGATTCAAGAGACCCAGTACTTC. This encodes CATSRGGIQETQYF.

This sequence joins TRBV20-1 and TRBJ2-7; the match to TRBD2 covers 8 bases. Germline trimming cut 3 bases from V and 7 bases from J; bases unmatched to any gene: 8. CDR3 size: 13 residues. CDR1 and CDR2 (germline): DFQATT, SNEGSKA (reference sequence). The CDR3 sequence: CSASGRAGGEQYF. The CDR3 DNA is TGCAGTGCTAGCGGGAGGGCCGGTGGAGAGCAGTACTTC.

The chain recombines TRBV5-1 with TRBJ2-5, with 7 nucleotides matching TRBD2. CDR1 SGHRS and CDR2 YFSETQ come from the germline V gene. CDR3 size: 14 residues. V lost 6 bases and J lost 3; bases outside the gene matches: 8. The CDR3: CASMPGGGEETQYF. The CDR3 bases are TGCGCCAGCATGCCGGGGGGTGGTGAAGAGACCCAGTACTTC. Variable domain in full (rest from reference TRBV5-1 and TRBJ2-5): KAGVTQTPRYLIKTRGQQVTLSCSPISGHRSVSWYQQTPGQGLQFLFEYFSETQRNKGNFPGRFSGRQFSNSRSEMNVSTLELGDSALYLCASMPGGGEETQYFGPGTRLLVL.

This clonotype was detected a few times. The chain couples TRBV20-1 to TRBJ2-3; no clear D gene. CDR1 is DFQATT, CDR2 SNEGSKA, per germline (reference sequence). V shed 6 bases and J shed 5 bases, with 9 bases lying between them. The CDR3 is 11 amino acids. The CDR3 loop reads CSAAALDTQYF. As DNA, the CDR3 is TGCAGTGCGGCCGCCTTAGATACGCAGTATTTT.

This clonotype occurred a few times. The chain links TRBV7-2 to TRBJ2-7, with 7 bases lining up with TRBD1. The J segment lost 2 bases and the V segment lost 8 bases, leaving 12 bases of the junction unmatched. CDR1 is SGHTA and CDR2 is FQGNSA in the germline V gene. The CDR3 runs 15 residues. The CDR3 loop reads CASRKGQRETYEQYF. The CDR3 bases are TGTGCCAGCCGCAAGGGACAGCGAGAAACCTACGAGCAGTACTTC. Full variable domain (remainder filled in from reference TRBV7-2 and TRBJ2-7): GAGVSQSPSNKVTEKGKDVELRCDPISGHTALYWYRQSLGQGLEFLIYFQGNSAPDKSGLPSDRFSAERTGGSVSTLTIQRTQQEDSAVYLCASRKGQRETYEQYFGPGTRLTVT.

The chain combines TRBV20-1 with TRBJ1-2; maybe TRBD1 (5 bases). Germline assignment: CDR1 DFQATT and CDR2 SNEGSKA (reference sequence). The CDR3 covers 14 residues. Trimming took off 6 bases at V and 2 bases at J, with 16 bases between the two ends. The CDR3 sequence is CSARKAGTNYGYTF. The CDR3 region has the DNA TGCAGTGCCCGGAAGGCCGGGACGAACTATGGCTACACCTTC.

CDR3 protein: CASSLWIQGAYSYEQYF. CDR3 coding DNA: TGTGCCAGCAGTTTATGGATTCAGGGGGCGTACTCCTACGAGCAGTACTTC. The chain uses TRBV28 and TRBJ2-7, with TRBD1 matching 8 bases. Losses at the gene ends were 0 bases for V and 0 bases for J; bases not matched to a gene: 7. CDR3 size: 17 residues. The V gene's germline CDR1 is MDHEN and CDR2 SYDVKM.

There are a few counts of this clonotype. A much bigger clone sits one base away, suggesting this may be a read error. The gene calls are TRBV20-1 and TRBJ2-5; 13 bases fit TRBD2. Germline assignment: CDR1 DFQATT and CDR2 SNEGSKA (reference sequence). The CDR3 runs 15 residues. The junction had 9 bases not matched to a gene; V was cut back by 6 bases and J by 5 bases. The CDR3 loop reads CSAPGLAGIRETQYF. DNA of the CDR3: TGCAGTGCCCCGGGACTAGCGGGGATCAGGGAGACCCAGTACTTC.

The sample holds a few counts of this clonotype. The chain is built from TRBV7-2 and TRBJ2-5, with D perhaps TRBD1 or TRBD2 (5 bases each). Deletions cut 0 bases from V and 3 bases from J, with 11 bases between. CDR3 size: 15 residues. Germline V gene lookup returns CDR1 SGHTA and CDR2 FQGNSA. The CDR3 DNA follows: TGTGCCAGCAGCTTAGCGGGGACCTTAAAAGAGACCCAGTACTTC. Protein: CASSLAGTLKETQYF.

This clonotype showed up just a few times. The chain links TRBV6-5 to TRBJ2-1; TRBD2 agrees at 10 bases. After removal of 2 bases from V and 9 bases from J, the junction contained 16 bases not matched to a gene. CDR1 MNHEY and CDR2 SVGAGI come from the germline V gene. This CDR3 is built from 18 residues. Here the CDR3 reads CASSYPASGSTFAGEQFF. The CDR3 coding sequence is TGTGCCAGCAGTTACCCGGCTAGCGGGAGTACATTTGCGGGTGAGCAGTTCTTC.

The chain couples TRBV4-1 to TRBJ2-1; 9 bases match TRBD1. The CDR3 runs 16 residues. Germline CDR1 and CDR2: MGHRA and YSYEKL. With 4 bases clipped from V and 6 bases from J, the junction kept 10 bases outside the gene matches. CDR3 sequence: CASSPRSGQGSNEQFF. Here the CDR3 DNA reads TGCGCCAGCAGCCCCCGTTCCGGACAGGGGTCCAATGAGCAGTTCTTC.

The V and J genes are TRBV5-1 and TRBJ2-1, with TRBD2 matching 8 bases. Germline loops: CDR1 SGHRS, CDR2 YFSETQ. Trimming took 3 bases from V and 7 from J; bases not matched to a gene: 9. CDR3 size: 15 residues. The CDR3 here is CASSWVRGDSNEQFF. The CDR3 bases are TGCGCCAGCAGCTGGGTGCGGGGGGACTCAAATGAGCAGTTCTTC.

The gene calls are TRBV2 and TRBJ2-7, with 12 positions matching TRBD1. Trimming at V came to 11 bases and at J to 3 bases, leaving 8 bases not matched to a gene. The CDR3 covers 14 residues. The germline V gene has CDR1 SNHLY and CDR2 FYNNEI. The CDR3 DNA follows: TGTGCCCGGGGACAGGGGGCTTATGGCTACGAGCAGTACTTC. Protein: CARGQGAYGYEQYF.

This clonotype was detected only once. The junction shows a germline mismatch at one end, possibly a read error. The rearrangement uses TRBV27 and TRBJ2-3, with TRBD1 matching over 7 bases. Germline lookup yields CDR1 MNHEY and CDR2 SMNVEV (reference sequence). There are 17 residues in the CDR3. The CDR3 DNA follows: TGTGCCAGCAGTTTAAGGACAGGCCTTGGGTTGACAGGTACGCAGTATTTT. This encodes CASSLRTGLGLTGTQYF.

A few counts support this clonotype. J is TRBJ2-3 and V is TRBV25-1; 7 bases fit TRBD1. The J segment lost 0 bases and the V segment lost 2 bases, leaving 2 bases of the junction unmatched. This CDR3 has 15 amino acids. From germline, CDR1 is MGHDK and CDR2 SYGVNS. The CDR3 loop is CASSETRGSTDTQYF. The CDR3 coding sequence is TGTGCCAGCAGTGAAACCAGGGGGAGCACAGATACGCAGTATTTT.

This clonotype was seen more than once but under ten times. The rearrangement links TRBV28 to TRBJ2-1, with D tentatively TRBD1 or TRBD2 (5 bases each). V was shortened by 9 bases and J by 0 bases, with 15 bases between the two germline ends. Germline V gene sequence: CDR1 MDHEN, CDR2 SYDVKM. The CDR3 consists of 15 residues. The chain's CDR3 is CASISGLDSYNEQFF. In DNA form, the CDR3 reads TGTGCCAGTATCTCGGGGCTCGACTCCTACAATGAGCAGTTCTTC.

This clonotype showed up just a few times. The chain links TRBV29-1 to TRBJ2-7; TRBD2 agrees at 7 bases. CDR3 length: 15 residues. V was pared by 6 bases and J by 0 bases, with 11 bases of the junction left unmatched. The germline V gene has CDR1 SQVTM and CDR2 ANQGSEA. CDR3 residues: CSVSPSSGSSYEQYF. CDR3 coding DNA: TGCAGCGTCAGCCCCTCTAGCGGAAGCTCCTACGAGCAGTACTTC.

In its sample, this clonotype was seen a few times. The V gene is TRBV20-1, the J gene TRBJ2-5; TRBD2 might be the D (5 bases). TRBJ2-7 explains the end of the DNA better; the J call may be wrong. Germline V gene lookup returns CDR1 DFQATT and CDR2 SNEGSKA (reference sequence). The CDR3 is made up of 14 amino acids. CDR3 bases: TGCAGTACCAGCGCTCCGGGAATCTTCTACGAGCAGTACTTC. This sequence encodes CSTSAPGIFYEQYF.

This rearrangement joins TRBV7-6 to TRBJ2-1; the D is unclear. In germline, CDR1 is SGHVS, CDR2 FNYEAQ. The CDR3 sequence is 12 residues long. V lost 6 bases, J lost 5 bases, and 8 bases lay in between. CDR3 coding DNA: TGTGCCAGCAGTCAATGGAACAATGAGCAGTTCTTC. Protein sequence: CASSQWNNEQFF. Filled out from reference TRBV7-6 and TRBJ2-1, the complete variable domain reads GAGVSQSPRYKVTKRGQDVALRCDPISGHVSLYWYRQALGQGPEFLTYFNYEAQQDKSGLPNDRFSAERPEGSISTLTIQRTEQRDSAMYRCASSQWNNEQFFGPGTRLTVL.

About this clonotype itself: An end of the junction does not agree with germline; a read error may underlie this. This chain uses TRBV18 with TRBJ2-7; 9 nucleotides align to TRBD1. Germline CDR1 KGHSH, CDR2 LQKENI. This CDR3 is 16 amino acids long. Here the CDR3 reads CAGSPPQGAFSYEQYF. CDR3 DNA sequence: TGTGCCGGCTCACCGCCACAGGGGGCGTTTTCCTACGAGCAGTACTTC.

V gene TRBV6-5 combines with J gene TRBJ1-1; 10 bases match TRBD1. The CDR3 length is 15 residues. Looked up from germline, CDR1 is MNHEY and CDR2 is SVGAGI. The V and J ends lost 6 bases and 4 bases, in that order; junction bases with no gene match: 8. The CDR3 DNA reads as TGTGCCAGCAGACCCGGGACAGGGGCTGGCACTGAAGCTTTCTTT. Residues: CASRPGTGAGTEAFF.

This chain connects TRBV20-1 to TRBJ1-6; D not certain. This CDR3 has 14 amino acids. Trimming stripped 0 bases from V and 7 bases from J, with 10 bases between. Germline V gene lookup returns CDR1 DFQATT and CDR2 SNEGSKA (reference sequence). The CDR3 nucleotides read TGCAGTGCTAGAGAAGCCTTGGGGAATTCACCCCTCCACTTT. As protein: CSAREALGNSPLHF.

The chain links TRBV7-2 to TRBJ2-1, with D hard to call. Germline CDR1 reads SGHTA; CDR2 reads FQGNSA. The CDR3 sequence is 10 residues long. The ends were cut back, 2 bases at V and 9 bases at J, with 2 bases in the middle. The DNA for the CDR3 is TGTGCCAGCAGCTTAAGTGAGCAGTTCTTC. Translated: CASSLSEQFF.

The V call is TRBV20-1, the J call TRBJ1-1, with D uncertain. The length of the CDR3 is 15 residues. Germline V lookup: CDR1 DFQATT, CDR2 SNEGSKA (reference sequence). V was trimmed by 5 bases and J by 1 base, leaving 17 bases between them. For the CDR3, the DNA is TGCAGTGCTGCCCCCAGTCGACCTGGGAACACTGAAGCTTTCTTT. Translating it yields CSAAPSRPGNTEAFF.